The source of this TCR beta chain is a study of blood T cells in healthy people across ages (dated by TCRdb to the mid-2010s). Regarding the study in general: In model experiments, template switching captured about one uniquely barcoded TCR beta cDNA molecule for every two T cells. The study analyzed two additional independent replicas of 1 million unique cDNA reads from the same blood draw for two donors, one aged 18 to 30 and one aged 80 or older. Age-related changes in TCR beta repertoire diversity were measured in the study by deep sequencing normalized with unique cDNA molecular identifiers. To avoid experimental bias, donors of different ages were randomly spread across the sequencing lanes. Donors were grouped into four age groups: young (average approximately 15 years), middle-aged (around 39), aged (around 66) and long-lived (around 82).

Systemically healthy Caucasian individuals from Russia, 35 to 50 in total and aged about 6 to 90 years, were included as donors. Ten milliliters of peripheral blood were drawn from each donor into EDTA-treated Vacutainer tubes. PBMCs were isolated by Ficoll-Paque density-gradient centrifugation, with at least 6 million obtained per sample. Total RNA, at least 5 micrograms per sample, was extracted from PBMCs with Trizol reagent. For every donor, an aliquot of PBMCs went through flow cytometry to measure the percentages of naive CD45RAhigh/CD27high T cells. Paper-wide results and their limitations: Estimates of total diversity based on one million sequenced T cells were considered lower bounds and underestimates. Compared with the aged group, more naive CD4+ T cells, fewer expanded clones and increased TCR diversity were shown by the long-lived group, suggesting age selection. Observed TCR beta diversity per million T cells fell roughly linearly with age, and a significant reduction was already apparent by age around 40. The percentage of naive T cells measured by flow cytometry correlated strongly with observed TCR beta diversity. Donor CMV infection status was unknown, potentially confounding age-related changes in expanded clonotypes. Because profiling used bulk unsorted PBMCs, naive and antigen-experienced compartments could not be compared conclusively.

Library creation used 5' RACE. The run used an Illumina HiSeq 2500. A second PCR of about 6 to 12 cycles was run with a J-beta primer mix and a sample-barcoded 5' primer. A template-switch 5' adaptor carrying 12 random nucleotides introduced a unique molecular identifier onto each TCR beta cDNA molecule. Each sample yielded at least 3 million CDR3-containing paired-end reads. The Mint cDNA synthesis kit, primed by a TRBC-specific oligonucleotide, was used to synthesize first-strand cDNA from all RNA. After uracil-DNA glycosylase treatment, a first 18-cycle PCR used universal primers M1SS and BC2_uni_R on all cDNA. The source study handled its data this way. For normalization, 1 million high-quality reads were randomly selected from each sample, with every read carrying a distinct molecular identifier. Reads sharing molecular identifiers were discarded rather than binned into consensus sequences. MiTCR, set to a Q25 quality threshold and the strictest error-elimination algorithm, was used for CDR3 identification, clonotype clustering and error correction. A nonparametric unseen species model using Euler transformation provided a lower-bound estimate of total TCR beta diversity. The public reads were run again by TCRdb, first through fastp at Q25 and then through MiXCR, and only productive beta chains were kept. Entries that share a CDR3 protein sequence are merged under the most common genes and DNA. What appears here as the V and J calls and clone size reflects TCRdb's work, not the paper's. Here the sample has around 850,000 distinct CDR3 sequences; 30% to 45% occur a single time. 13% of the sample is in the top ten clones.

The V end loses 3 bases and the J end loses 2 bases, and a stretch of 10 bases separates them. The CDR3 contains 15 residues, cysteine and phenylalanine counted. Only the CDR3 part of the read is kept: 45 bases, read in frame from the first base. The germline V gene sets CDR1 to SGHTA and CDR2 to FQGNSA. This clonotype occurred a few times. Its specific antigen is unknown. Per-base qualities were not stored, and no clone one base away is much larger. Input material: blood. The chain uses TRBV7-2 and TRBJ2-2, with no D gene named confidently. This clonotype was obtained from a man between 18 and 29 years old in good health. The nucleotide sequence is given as TGTGCCAGCAGCTTGGCACAACTTAACACCGGGGAGCTGTTTTTT. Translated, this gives CASSLAQLNTGELFF.